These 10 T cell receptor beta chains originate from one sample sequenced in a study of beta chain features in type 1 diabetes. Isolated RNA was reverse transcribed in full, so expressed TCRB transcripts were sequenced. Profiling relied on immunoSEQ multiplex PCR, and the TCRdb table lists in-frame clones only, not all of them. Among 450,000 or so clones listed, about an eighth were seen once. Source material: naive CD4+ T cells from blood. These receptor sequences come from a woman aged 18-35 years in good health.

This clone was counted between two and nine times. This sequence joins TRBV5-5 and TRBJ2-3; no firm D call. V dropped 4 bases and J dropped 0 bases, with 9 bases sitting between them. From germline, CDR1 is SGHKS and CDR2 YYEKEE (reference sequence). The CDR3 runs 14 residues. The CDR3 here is CASSRRTSTDTQYF. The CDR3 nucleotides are TGTGCCAGCAGCCGAAGAACTAGCACAGATACGCAGTATTTT.

For the CDR3, the DNA is TGTGCCAGCGGGACTAGCGGGGGGCGTTACAATGAGCAGTTCTTC. This codes for CASGTSGGRYNEQFF. The chain is built from TRBV9 and TRBJ2-1, with 15 bases aligning to TRBD2. Trimming removed 7 bases from V and 4 bases from J; junction bases left unmatched: 3. Germline-derived CDR1 and CDR2 are SGDLS and YYNGEE. The CDR3 sequence is 15 residues long.

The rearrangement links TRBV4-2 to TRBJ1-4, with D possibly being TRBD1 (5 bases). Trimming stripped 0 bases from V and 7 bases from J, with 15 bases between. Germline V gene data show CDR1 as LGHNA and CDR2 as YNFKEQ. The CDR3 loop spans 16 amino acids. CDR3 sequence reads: CASSQDGTHAGEKLFF. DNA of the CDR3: TGTGCCAGCAGCCAAGATGGGACGCACGCCGGTGAAAAACTGTTTTTT.

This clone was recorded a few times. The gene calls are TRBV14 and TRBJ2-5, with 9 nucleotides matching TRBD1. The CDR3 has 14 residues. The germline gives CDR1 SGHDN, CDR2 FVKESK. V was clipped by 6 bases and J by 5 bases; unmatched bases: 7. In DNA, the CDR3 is TGTGCCAGCAGGCAACAGGGGGCTGGGGAGACCCAGTACTTC. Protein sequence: CASRQQGAGETQYF. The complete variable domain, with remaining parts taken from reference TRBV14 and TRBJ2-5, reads EAGVTQFPSHSVIEKGQTVTLRCDPISGHDNLYWYRRVMGKEIKFLLHFVKESKQDESGMPNNRFLAERTGGTYSTLKVQPAELEDSGVYFCASRQQGAGETQYFGPGTRLLVL.

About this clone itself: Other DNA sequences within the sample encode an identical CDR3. The CDR3 loop is CASSRDREETQYF. CDR3 nucleotide sequence: TGTGCCAGTAGCCGGGACAGGGAAGAGACCCAGTACTTC. This chain uses TRBV19 with TRBJ2-5, with 9 bases lining up with TRBD1. CDR3 length equals 13 residues. The germline V gene encodes CDR1 LNHDA and CDR2 SQIVND (reference sequence). J was trimmed by 3 bases and V by 6 bases; bases with no gene match: 2.

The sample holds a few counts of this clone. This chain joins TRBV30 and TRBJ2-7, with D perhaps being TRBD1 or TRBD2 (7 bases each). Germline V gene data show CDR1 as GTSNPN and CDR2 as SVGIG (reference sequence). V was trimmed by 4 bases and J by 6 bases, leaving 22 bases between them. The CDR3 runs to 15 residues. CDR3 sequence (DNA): TGTGCCTGGACCCCCGCCCGTCAGGGGGGGATCGAGCAGTACTTC. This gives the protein CAWTPARQGGIEQYF.

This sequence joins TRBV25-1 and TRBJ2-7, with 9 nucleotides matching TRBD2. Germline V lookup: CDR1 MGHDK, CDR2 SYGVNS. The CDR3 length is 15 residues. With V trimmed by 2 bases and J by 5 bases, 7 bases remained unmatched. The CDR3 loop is CASSESSGSNNEQYF. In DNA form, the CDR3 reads TGTGCCAGCAGTGAAAGTAGCGGGAGTAACAACGAGCAGTACTTC.

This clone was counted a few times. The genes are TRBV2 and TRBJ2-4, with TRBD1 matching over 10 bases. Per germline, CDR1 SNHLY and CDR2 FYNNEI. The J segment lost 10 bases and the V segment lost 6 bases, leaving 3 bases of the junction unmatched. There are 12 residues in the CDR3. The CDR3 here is CASSSDRGIQYF. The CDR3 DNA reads TGTGCCAGCAGCTCGGACAGGGGGATTCAGTACTTC.

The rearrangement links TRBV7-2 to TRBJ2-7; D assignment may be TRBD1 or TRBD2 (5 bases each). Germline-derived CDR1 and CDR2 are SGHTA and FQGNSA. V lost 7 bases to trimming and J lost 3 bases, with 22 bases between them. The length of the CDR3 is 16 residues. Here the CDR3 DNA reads TGTGCCAGCAAGTTAGAGATGGGGACCGGAAGCTACGAGCAGTACTTC. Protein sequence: CASKLEMGTGSYEQYF. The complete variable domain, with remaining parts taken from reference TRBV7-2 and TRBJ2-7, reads GAGVSQSPSNKVTEKGKDVELRCDPISGHTALYWYRQSLGQGLEFLIYFQGNSAPDKSGLPSDRFSAERTGGSVSTLTIQRTQQEDSAVYLCASKLEMGTGSYEQYFGPGTRLTVT.

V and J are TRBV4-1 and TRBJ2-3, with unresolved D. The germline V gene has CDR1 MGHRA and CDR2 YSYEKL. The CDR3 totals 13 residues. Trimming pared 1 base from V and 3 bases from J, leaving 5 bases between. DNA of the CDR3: TGCGCCAGCAGCCAAGTGTTGACAGATACGCAGTATTTT. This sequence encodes CASSQVLTDTQYF.